A single sample gave rise to the 25 T cell receptor beta chains below, sequenced in a study of T cell responses to AZD1222 COVID-19 vaccine. TCRdb's copy holds only in-frame clones and misses some; the assay was immunoSEQ multiplex PCR. The sample carries about 130,000 clones, roughly 80% recorded once. This sample comprised peripheral blood, obtained on day 0 of AZD1222 vaccination. These receptors all come from an adult in good health.

The chain combines TRBV2 with TRBJ1-2; 7 bases agree with TRBD1. Trimming removed 6 bases from V and 4 bases from J; junction bases left unmatched: 8. Germline V gene data show CDR1 as SNHLY and CDR2 as FYNNEI. This CDR3 is 14 amino acids long. The CDR3 here is CASSRDRIIYGYTF. DNA for the CDR3: TGTGCCAGCAGCCGGGACAGAATAATCTATGGCTACACCTTC.

This rearrangement joins TRBV2 to TRBJ1-6; D unclear. Trimming took 1 base from V and 14 from J, leaving 15 bases between them. The germline gives CDR1 SNHLY, CDR2 FYNNEI. The CDR3 contains 14 residues. This CDR3 is CASSEGRDRAALHF. The CDR3 DNA is TGTGCCAGCAGTGAAGGCAGAGACCGTGCGGCCCTCCACTTT.

This chain uses TRBV19 with TRBJ2-3; D gene ambiguous. This CDR3 has 18 amino acids. V was pared by 7 bases and J by 3 bases, with 26 bases between. CDR1 is LNHDA and CDR2 is SQIVND in the germline V gene (reference sequence). CDR3 residues: CASTKQRPGVGGTDTQYF. CDR3 DNA sequence: TGTGCCAGTACTAAACAACGCCCGGGTGTAGGTGGGACAGATACGCAGTATTTT.

This chain connects TRBV7-9 to TRBJ1-2; tentatively, D is TRBD1 (5 bases). The CDR3 consists of 13 residues. Trimming pared 8 bases from V and 6 bases from J, leaving 16 bases between. Looked up from germline, CDR1 is SEHNR and CDR2 is FQNEAQ (reference sequence). The CDR3 sequence: CASGGVVGDGYTF. CDR3 bases: TGTGCCAGCGGAGGGGTTGTAGGAGATGGCTACACCTTC.

The genes are TRBV28 and TRBJ1-4, with 9 positions matching TRBD1. CDR3 length: 17 amino acids. CDR1 and CDR2 (germline): MDHEN, SYDVKM. V trimming: 3 bases; J trimming: 7 bases; junction bases outside the gene matches: 12. The CDR3 protein is CASSFTPQGAIGEKLFF. CDR3 nucleotide sequence: TGTGCCAGCAGTTTCACCCCACAGGGGGCCATAGGTGAAAAACTGTTTTTT.

The V and J genes are TRBV6-5 and TRBJ2-7; weak D call: TRBD1 (5 bases). CDR3 length: 14 residues. The germline CDR1 and CDR2 sequences are MNHEY and SVGAGI. Trimming removed 0 bases from V and 5 bases from J, with 11 bases in between. CDR3 nucleotides: TGTGCCAGCAGTTACTCGCCGGGCAGGGACGAGCAGTACTTC. It yields the protein CASSYSPGRDEQYF.

The chain links TRBV11-1 to TRBJ2-1; weak D call: TRBD1 (5 bases). The germline V gene has CDR1 SGHAT and CDR2 FQDESV (reference sequence). The CDR3 runs to 16 residues. Deletions cut 1 base from V and 5 bases from J, with 15 bases between. CDR3 in DNA: TGTGCCAGCAGCTTAGAAGCGCAGGGTTACCACAATGAGCAGTTCTTC. Translated, it gives CASSLEAQGYHNEQFF.

The rearrangement links TRBV5-8 to TRBJ1-3; tentatively, D is TRBD1 (6 bases). Looked up from germline, CDR1 is SGHTS and CDR2 is YDEGEE. The CDR3 totals 14 residues. V lost 1 base and J lost 7, with 12 bases in between. The CDR3 is CASSLPGALNTIYF. In nucleotides, the CDR3 is TGTGCCAGCAGCTTGCCAGGGGCTCTGAACACCATATATTTT.

The gene calls are TRBV3-1 (or the pseudogene TRBV3-2) and TRBJ1-1; tentative D call: TRBD1 (5 bases). V lost 4 bases, J lost 1 base, and 10 bases lay in between. Germline lookup yields CDR1 LGHDT and CDR2 YNNKEL (reference sequence). This CDR3 comprises 14 residues. CDR3 protein: CASSLRQTNTEAFF. CDR3 in DNA: TGTGCCAGCAGCCTTCGACAGACGAACACTGAAGCTTTCTTT.

The V gene is TRBV6-1, the J gene TRBJ2-1; maybe TRBD2 (6 bases). The CDR3 contains 15 residues. Germline-derived CDR1 and CDR2 are MNHNS and SASEGT. Trimming removed 3 bases at V and 2 bases at J, with 11 bases between. As DNA, the CDR3 is TGTGCCAGCAGTGACGTCGGGGGAACCTACAATGAGCAGTTCTTC. This sequence encodes CASSDVGGTYNEQFF.

The V call is TRBV7-8, the J call TRBJ2-7; a possible D gene is TRBD2 (6 bases). This CDR3 is built from 16 residues. Trimming shortened V by 1 base and J by 0 bases, and 13 bases separated the two germline ends. Germline assignment: CDR1 SGHVS and CDR2 FQNEAQ. CDR3 sequence (DNA): TGTGCCAGCAGCTTAGGCGGGGCAGGGAGCTCCTACGAGCAGTACTTC. Its translation is CASSLGGAGSSYEQYF.

This clone was found a few times. The chain carries TRBV19 and TRBJ1-6; TRBD1 matches 7 bases. With V trimmed by 8 bases and J by 8 bases, 9 bases remained unmatched. Germline assignment: CDR1 LNHDA and CDR2 SQIVND (reference sequence). This CDR3 comprises 14 residues. CDR3 DNA sequence: TGTGCCAGTCGACAGGGTCCGGGGGATTCACCCCTCCACTTT. This sequence encodes CASRQGPGDSPLHF.

The rearrangement links TRBV28 to TRBJ1-3, with D possibly matching TRBD1 (5 bases). V was cut by 2 bases and J by 4 bases, with 12 bases left in between. The CDR3 consists of 15 residues. Germline CDR1 is MDHEN and CDR2 is SYDVKM. In DNA form, the CDR3 reads TGTGCCAGCAGTTTAATGGGGCAGGGAGGAAACACCATATATTTT. Protein: CASSLMGQGGNTIYF.

The V gene is TRBV12-3 or TRBV12-4, the J gene TRBJ1-2; D gene uncertain. This CDR3 has 13 residues. Trimming took off 0 bases at V and 0 bases at J, with 2 bases between the two ends. The CDR3 protein is CASSLAPNYGYTF. The DNA of the CDR3 is TGTGCCAGCAGTTTAGCGCCTAACTATGGCTACACCTTC.

This clone appeared a single time. This chain links TRBV5-5 with TRBJ2-7; D perhaps matches TRBD1 (6 bases). The CDR3 runs to 14 residues. Trimming stripped 0 bases from V and 3 bases from J, with 10 bases between. Germline values: CDR1 SGHKS, CDR2 YYEKEE (reference sequence). The CDR3 region has the DNA TGTGCCAGCAGCTTGGAGACAGGATACTACGAGCAGTACTTC. Translating it yields CASSLETGYYEQYF.

The chain links TRBV19 to TRBJ1-6; D is unresolved. The CDR3 consists of 14 residues. The germline CDR1 and CDR2 sequences are LNHDA and SQIVND (reference sequence). Trimming pared 1 base from V and 8 bases from J, leaving 9 bases between. The CDR3, as DNA: TGTGCCAGTAGTATAGGCAGATGGGATTCACCCCTCCACTTT. The encoded protein is CASSIGRWDSPLHF.

The J gene is TRBJ1-2, the V gene TRBV7-9, with D possibly being TRBD1 (5 bases). The germline gives CDR1 SEHNR, CDR2 FQNEAQ (reference sequence). V was trimmed by 0 bases and J by 4 bases, leaving 9 bases between them. This CDR3 is built from 14 residues. The CDR3 reads CASSLAQGTYGYTF. The CDR3 bases are TGTGCCAGCAGCTTAGCGCAGGGCACCTATGGCTACACCTTC.

The V gene is TRBV14, the J gene TRBJ1-1; D might be TRBD1 (6 bases). CDR3 length equals 17 residues. Germline CDR1 reads SGHDN; CDR2 reads FVKESK. Trimming cost V 0 bases and J 5 bases, with 19 bases left between them. CDR3 coding DNA: TGTGCCAGCAGCCAAGATTGGGGGCAGGGACGGGGAACTGAAGCTTTCTTT. It yields the protein CASSQDWGQGRGTEAFF.

V usage is TRBV27 and J usage is TRBJ1-1; the D gene is possibly TRBD1 (5 bases). The V and J ends lost 5 bases and 1 base respectively, with 11 bases between them. This CDR3 spans 14 amino acids. Germline CDR1 reads MNHEY; CDR2 reads SMNVEV (reference sequence). In DNA form, the CDR3 reads TGTGCCAGCAGTCCGGGACGGTCGAACACTGAAGCTTTCTTT. The encoded protein is CASSPGRSNTEAFF.

The V gene is TRBV5-1, the J gene TRBJ2-1; D not certain. The CDR3 spans 12 residues. Germline CDR1 reads SGHRS; CDR2 reads YFSETQ. Trimming left V 5 bases short and J 4 bases short, with 7 bases between. The CDR3 loop reads CASRTGYNEQFF. The CDR3, as DNA: TGCGCCAGCAGGACTGGTTACAATGAGCAGTTCTTC.

This sequence joins TRBV6-6 and TRBJ1-2; a possible D gene is TRBD1 (6 bases). Germline lookup yields CDR1 MNHNY and CDR2 SVGAGI (reference sequence). The CDR3 is 14 amino acids. Trimming removed 6 bases from V and 8 bases from J, with 19 bases in between. The CDR3 DNA follows: TGTGCCAGCAGCCGACAGGACCGCGCGGGGGGCTACACCTTC. Residues: CASSRQDRAGGYTF.

The chain is built from TRBV12-5 and TRBJ2-1; TRBD1 matches at 7 bases. CDR1 is LGHNT, CDR2 FRNRAP, per germline. The CDR3 loop spans 13 amino acids. The ends lost 6 bases at V and 5 bases at J; junction bases unmatched: 4. The CDR3 reads CASGIGTDNEQFF. CDR3 coding DNA: TGTGCTAGTGGGATCGGGACAGACAATGAGCAGTTCTTC.

The chain is built from TRBV9 and TRBJ1-4; the D gene is possibly TRBD1 (5 bases). This CDR3 region has 15 residues. V gave up 0 bases and J gave up 7 bases, with 13 bases separating them. Germline V CDR1 and CDR2: SGDLS, YYNGEE. The CDR3 nucleotides read TGTGCCAGCAGCGTAGTTCCGGGCGGGGGTGAAAAACTGTTTTTT. Translation: CASSVVPGGGEKLFF.

Written as DNA, the CDR3 is TGTGCCAGTAGTTCCCCCCGGGACAGGGGAACTAACTATGGCTACACCTTC. Amino acid sequence: CASSSPRDRGTNYGYTF. This chain connects TRBV19 to TRBJ1-2; TRBD1 matches 10 bases. In germline, CDR1 is LNHDA, CDR2 SQIVND (reference sequence). This CDR3 region has 17 residues. With V trimmed by 5 bases and J by 0 bases, 9 bases remained unmatched.

The chain has TRBV27 and TRBJ1-2; TRBD1 matches 9 bases. The germline gives CDR1 MNHEY, CDR2 SMNVEV (reference sequence). This CDR3 is 19 amino acids long. The J segment lost 0 bases and the V segment lost 5 bases, leaving 16 bases of the junction unmatched. The CDR3 sequence is CASSPPGRRTGDPNYGYTF. CDR3 coding DNA: TGTGCCAGCAGTCCCCCTGGGAGAAGGACAGGGGATCCTAACTATGGCTACACCTTC.